One sample yielded the 4 T cell receptor beta chains listed below, sequenced in a study of cytomegalovirus exposure and HLA in healthy donors. Primers: 60 Vbeta forward and 13 Jbeta reverse. The protocol was immunoSEQ multiplex PCR, while the TCRdb copy is restricted to in-frame clones and leaves out a portion. The table includes some 180,000 clones, less than 80% detected once. The sequencing input was PBMCs. These receptors were taken from a woman in her thirties in good health and CMV-seropositive.

This chain uses TRBV9 with TRBJ1-2; no definite D call. This CDR3 spans 15 amino acids. The ends were cut back, 0 bases at V and 2 bases at J, with 11 bases in the middle. CDR1 and CDR2 from the germline V gene are SGDLS and YYNGEE. The CDR3 region has the DNA TGTGCCAGCAGCGTAGGAGACGGACTCAACTATGGCTACACCTTC. This sequence encodes CASSVGDGLNYGYTF.

The genes are TRBV29-1 and TRBJ2-5; D is perhaps TRBD2 (6 bases). The CDR3 consists of 14 residues. Germline-derived CDR1 and CDR2 are SQVTM and ANQGSEA. Trimming took 6 bases from V and 5 from J, leaving 19 bases between them. The DNA of the CDR3 is TGCAGCGTCGCCCACCGGGCGGGGACGGAGACCCAGTACTTC. Residues: CSVAHRAGTETQYF.

The V and J genes are TRBV5-4 and TRBJ1-2; maybe TRBD1 (5 bases). The CDR3 extends over 13 amino acids. Germline loops: CDR1 SGHNT, CDR2 YYREEE (reference sequence). V was shortened by 0 bases and J by 7 bases, with 10 bases between the two germline ends. CDR3 bases: TGTGCCAGCAGCTTGGGGGGGGAGAGTGGCTACACCTTC. Translating it yields CASSLGGESGYTF.

The table lists this clone with a count of one. This chain connects TRBV10-3 to TRBJ2-2; D may be TRBD1 (6 bases). The CDR3 is made up of 15 amino acids. In germline, CDR1 is ENHRY, CDR2 SYGVKD. The V end lost 4 bases, the J end lost 2 bases, and 11 bases lay between the germline ends. CDR3: CAISGGHPNTGELFF. Written as DNA, the CDR3 is TGTGCCATCAGTGGGGGACACCCAAACACCGGGGAGCTGTTTTTT.